This is a list of T cell receptor beta chains from one sample in a study of cytomegalovirus exposure and HLA in healthy donors. Here immunoSEQ multiplex PCR was the method, and the copy in TCRdb shows in-frame clones only, minus some. The top ten clones hold about 3% of a sample with more than 45,000 clones, 70% to 85% of them seen once. Sequenced input: PBMCs. The receptor set was obtained from a man aged 50-60 years in good health and CMV-seronegative. Each CDR3 is given with its conserved first and last residue. A D gene is named only where the DNA matches it firmly. Expanded clones are given a class, and other clones once, few, many or no size at all.

>NA|TRBD2|TRBJ2-5|TRBV18
TGTGCCAGCTCACGAGGACTAGCTCAAGAGACCCAGTACTTC
CASSRGLAQETQYF
>NA|TRBD2|TRBJ2-2|TRBV5-1
TGCGCCAGCAGCCCCCCGGGACTAGCGGACACCGGGGAGCTGTTTTTT
CASSPPGLADTGELFF
>few|TRBD2|TRBJ2-1|TRBV5-1
TGCGCCAGCAGCCTCCACTTAGCGGGGGGGCGTAGTGAGCAGTTCTTC
CASSLHLAGGRSEQFF
>NA|NA|TRBJ1-6|TRBV27
TGTGCCAGCAGTTTTGGAGTAAATTCACCCCTCCACTTT
CASSFGVNSPLHF
>NA|TRBD1|TRBJ2-2|TRBV15
TGTGCCACCAGCAGAGGAGGAGGGACAGGGCTAACCGGGGAGCTGTTTTTT
CATSRGGGTGLTGELFF
>NA|NA|TRBJ2-7|TRBV7-2
TGTGCCAGCAGCACTAGGGGGGGAGCGGACAACTCCTACGAGCAGTACTTC
CASSTRGGADNSYEQYF
>NA|NA|TRBJ1-1|TRBV29-1
TGCAGCGTGAGCCCAACGAACACTGAAGCTTTCTTT
CSVSPTNTEAFF
>NA|TRBD1|TRBJ2-3|TRBV6-1
TGTGCCAGCAGTGCCCGGACAGGGGGCAAGGATACGCAGTATTTT
CASSARTGGKDTQYF
>few|NA|TRBJ1-2|TRBV5-6
TGTGCCAGCAGCCCCAGACAGTTCGACTATGGCTACACCTTC
CASSPRQFDYGYTF
>NA|NA|TRBJ2-7|TRBV2
TGTGCCAGCAGTGTGGCGGGGGAGCAGTACTTC
CASSVAGEQYF
>NA|TRBD2|TRBJ2-3|TRBV11-3
TGTGCCAGCAGCTTGGGGACTAGCGGGGGAACGCAGTATTTT
CASSLGTSGGTQYF
>NA|NA|TRBJ1-3|TRBV28
TGTGCCAGCAGTTTAGGGGCTATCTCTGGAAACACCATATATTTT
CASSLGAISGNTIYF
>NA|TRBD1|TRBJ2-5|TRBV5-4
TGTGCCAGCAGGGTAGGGACAGGGAAGGTTGAATCGGAGACCCAGTACTTC
CASRVGTGKVESETQYF
>NA|TRBD2|TRBJ2-5|TRBV6-6
TGTGCCAGCCAAGGGACTAGCGGGGGGCAAGAGACCCAGTACTTC
CASQGTSGGQETQYF
>NA|NA|TRBJ2-7|TRBV5-6
TGTGCCAGCAGCCGAGATAATAATGTGGTCGACGAGCAGTACTTC
CASSRDNNVVDEQYF
>NA|NA|TRBJ2-7|TRBV4-2
TGTGCCAGCAGCCAACGACAGAACTACGAGCAGTACTTC
CASSQRQNYEQYF
>once|NA|TRBJ2-1|TRBV4-1
TGCGCCAGCAGCCAAGATCAGAACAGGGCGGTTGAGCAGTTCTTC
CASSQDQNRAVEQFF
>NA|TRBD1|TRBJ1-1|TRBV18
TGTGCCAGCTCACCACAGGGAACAGGGGGTGCTAGCACTGAAGCTTTCTTT
CASSPQGTGGASTEAFF
>NA|TRBD1|TRBJ1-3|TRBV7-8
TGTGCCAGCAGCCTAAGAAGGGTAGCAGGGACAGTCGCTGGAAACACCATATATTTT
CASSLRRVAGTVAGNTIYF
>NA|NA|TRBJ1-2|TRBV7-2
TGTGCCAGCAGCTTAGGTCCCGACAGCCACTATGGCTACACCTTC
CASSLGPDSHYGYTF
>once|NA|TRBJ1-2|TRBV6-6
TGTGCCAGCGGACAGATCAATGGCTACACCTTC
CASGQINGYTF
>few|TRBD1|TRBJ1-2|TRBV19
TGTGCCAGTAGTATAAGGACAGGGAGAGGGTACGGGGGCTACACCTTC
CASSIRTGRGYGGYTF
>NA|TRBD2|TRBJ2-3|TRBV6-6
TGTGCCAGCAGTTACTATAGCGGGGGCCAGGGAGATACGCAGTATTTT
CASSYYSGGQGDTQYF
>NA|NA|TRBJ2-5|TRBV2
TGTGCCAGCAGTGAATACGCGGGCCTACAAGAGACCCAGTACTTC
CASSEYAGLQETQYF
>few|NA|TRBJ2-5|TRBV5-5
TGTGCCAGCAGCTTTTATAAGGGAGATCAAGAGACCCAGTACTTC
CASSFYKGDQETQYF
>NA|TRBD1|TRBJ2-2|TRBV27
TGTGCCAGCTCCAACAGGGGGTATGCCGGGGAGCTGTTTTTT
CASSNRGYAGELFF
>NA|TRBD1|TRBJ2-7|TRBV6-6
TGTGCCAGCAGAGAGGGACAGGGGCGCTCCTACGAGCAGTACTTC
CASREGQGRSYEQYF
>NA|NA|TRBJ1-3|TRBV4-1
TGCGCCAGCAGCCAAGATCAAACGGGGACTGGAAACACCATATATTTT
CASSQDQTGTGNTIYF
>few|NA|TRBJ1-1|TRBV6-1
TGTGCCAGCAGTTTACGAGGGAACACTGAAGCTTTCTTT
CASSLRGNTEAFF
>NA|TRBD1|TRBJ1-6|TRBV5-4
TGTGCCAGCAGCGTGAGGACAGGGAGGAATTCACCCCTCCACTTT
CASSVRTGRNSPLHF
>NA|TRBD2|TRBJ2-1|TRBV5-4
TGTGCCAGCAGCCTACGGACTAGCGGGGGCTACAATGAGCAGTTCTTC
CASSLRTSGGYNEQFF
>NA|NA|TRBJ1-6|TRBV9
TGTGCCAGCAGCCCGCGGACTGATTCTTCACCCCTCCACTTT
CASSPRTDSSPLHF
>NA|NA|TRBJ2-7|TRBV6-5
TGTGCCAGCAGTTACGGCCCCGGGGGGCCCTACGAGCAGTACTTC
CASSYGPGGPYEQYF
>NA|TRBD1|TRBJ1-4|TRBV11-3
TGTGCCAGCAGCATGTATCCGACAGGGGGCCTCGCTAATGAAAAACTGTTTTTT
CASSMYPTGGLANEKLFF